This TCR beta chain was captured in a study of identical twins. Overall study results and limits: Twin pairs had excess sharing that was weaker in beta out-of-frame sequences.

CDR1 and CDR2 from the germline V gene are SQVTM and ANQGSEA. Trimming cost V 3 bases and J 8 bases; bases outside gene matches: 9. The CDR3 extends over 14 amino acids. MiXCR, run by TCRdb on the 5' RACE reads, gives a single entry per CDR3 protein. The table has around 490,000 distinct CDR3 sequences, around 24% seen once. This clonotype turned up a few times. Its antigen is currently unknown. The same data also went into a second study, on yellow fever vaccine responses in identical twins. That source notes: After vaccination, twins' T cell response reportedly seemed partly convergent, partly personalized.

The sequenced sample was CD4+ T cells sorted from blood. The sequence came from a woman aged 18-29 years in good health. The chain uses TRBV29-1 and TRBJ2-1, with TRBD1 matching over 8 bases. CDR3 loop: CSVEMDRVRDEQFF. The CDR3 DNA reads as TGCAGCGTTGAGATGGACAGGGTTAGGGATGAGCAGTTCTTC.